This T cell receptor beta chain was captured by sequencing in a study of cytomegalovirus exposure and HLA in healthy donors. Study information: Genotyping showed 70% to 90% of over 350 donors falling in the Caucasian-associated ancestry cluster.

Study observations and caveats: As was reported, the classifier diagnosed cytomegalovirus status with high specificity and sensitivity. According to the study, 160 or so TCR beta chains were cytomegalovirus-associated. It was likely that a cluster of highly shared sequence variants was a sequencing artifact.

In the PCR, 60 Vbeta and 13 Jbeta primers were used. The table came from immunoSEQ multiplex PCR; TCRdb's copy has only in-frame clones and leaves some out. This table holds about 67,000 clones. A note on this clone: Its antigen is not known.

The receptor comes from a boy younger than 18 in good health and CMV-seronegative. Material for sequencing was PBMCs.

The CDR3 here is CASSLTDRGYEQYF. The DNA for the CDR3 is TGTGCCAGCAGCTTAACGGACAGGGGTTACGAGCAGTACTTC. The chain employs TRBV7-6 and TRBJ2-7, with 9 bases aligning to TRBD1. The CDR3 consists of 14 residues. Germline assignment: CDR1 SGHVS and CDR2 FNYEAQ. Trimming removed 2 bases from V and 4 bases from J; junction bases left unmatched: 3.